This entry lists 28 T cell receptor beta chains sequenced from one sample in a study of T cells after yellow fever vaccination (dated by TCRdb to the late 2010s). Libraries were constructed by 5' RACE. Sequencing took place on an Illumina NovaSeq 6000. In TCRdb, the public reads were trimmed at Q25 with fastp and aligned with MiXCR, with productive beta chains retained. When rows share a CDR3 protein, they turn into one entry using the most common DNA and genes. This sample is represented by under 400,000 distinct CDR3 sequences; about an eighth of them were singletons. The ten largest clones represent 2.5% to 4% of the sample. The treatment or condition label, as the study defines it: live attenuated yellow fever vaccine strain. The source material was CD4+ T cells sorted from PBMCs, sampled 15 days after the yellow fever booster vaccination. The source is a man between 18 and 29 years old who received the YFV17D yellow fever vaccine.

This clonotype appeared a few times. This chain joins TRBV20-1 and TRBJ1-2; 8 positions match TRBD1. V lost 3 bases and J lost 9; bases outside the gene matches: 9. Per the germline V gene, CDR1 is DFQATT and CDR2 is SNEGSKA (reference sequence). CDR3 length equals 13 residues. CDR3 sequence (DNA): TGCAGTGCTAGGGCAGGGGGCGATTTGAGCTACACCTTC. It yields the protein CSARAGGDLSYTF.

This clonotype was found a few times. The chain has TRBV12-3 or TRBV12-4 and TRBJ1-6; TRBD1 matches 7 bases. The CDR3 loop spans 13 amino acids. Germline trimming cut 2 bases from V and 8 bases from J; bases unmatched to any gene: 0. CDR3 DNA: TGTGCCAGCAGTTTAACAGGGGATTCACCCCTCCACTTT. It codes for CASSLTGDSPLHF.

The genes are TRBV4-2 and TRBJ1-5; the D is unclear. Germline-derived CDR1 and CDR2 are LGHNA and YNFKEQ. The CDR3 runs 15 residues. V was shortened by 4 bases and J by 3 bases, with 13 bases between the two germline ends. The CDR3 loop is CASSRDRLANQPQHF. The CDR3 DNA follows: TGTGCCAGCAGCCGCGATCGACTGGCCAATCAGCCCCAGCATTTT.

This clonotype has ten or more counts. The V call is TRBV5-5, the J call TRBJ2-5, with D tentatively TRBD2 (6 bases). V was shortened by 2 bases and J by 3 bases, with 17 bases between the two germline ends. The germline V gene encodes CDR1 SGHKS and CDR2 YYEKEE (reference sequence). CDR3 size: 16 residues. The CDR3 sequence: CASSFFLLGGKETQYF. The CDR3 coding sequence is TGTGCCAGCAGCTTTTTTCTCCTTGGGGGGAAAGAGACCCAGTACTTC.

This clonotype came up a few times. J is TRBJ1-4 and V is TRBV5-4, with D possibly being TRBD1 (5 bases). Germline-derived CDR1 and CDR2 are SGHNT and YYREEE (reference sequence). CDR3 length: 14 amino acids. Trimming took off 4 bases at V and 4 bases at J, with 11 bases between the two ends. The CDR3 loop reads CASSTRDGNEKLFF. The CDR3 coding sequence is TGTGCCAGCAGCACCCGGGACGGTAATGAAAAACTGTTTTTT.

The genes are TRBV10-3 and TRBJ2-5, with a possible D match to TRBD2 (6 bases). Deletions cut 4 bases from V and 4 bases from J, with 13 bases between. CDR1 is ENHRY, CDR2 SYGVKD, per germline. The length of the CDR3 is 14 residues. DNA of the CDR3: TGTGCCATCAGTGTGGGAGGAGGAAGAGAGACCCAGTACTTC. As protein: CAISVGGGRETQYF.

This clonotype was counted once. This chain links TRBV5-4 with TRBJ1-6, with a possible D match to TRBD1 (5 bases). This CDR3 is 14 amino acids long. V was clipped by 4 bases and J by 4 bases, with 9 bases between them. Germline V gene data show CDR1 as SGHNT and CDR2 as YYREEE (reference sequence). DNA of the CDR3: TGTGCCAGCAGCGGGGCGGGTTATAATTCACCCCTCCACTTT. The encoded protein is CASSGAGYNSPLHF.

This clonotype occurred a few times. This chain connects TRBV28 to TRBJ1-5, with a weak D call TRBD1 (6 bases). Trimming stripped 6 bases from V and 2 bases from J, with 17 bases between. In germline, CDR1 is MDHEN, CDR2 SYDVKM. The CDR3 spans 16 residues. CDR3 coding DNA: TGTGCCAGCAGACCCCGGGACACCAAAGGCAATCAGCCCCAGCATTTT. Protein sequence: CASRPRDTKGNQPQHF. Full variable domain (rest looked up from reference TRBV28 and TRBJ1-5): DVKVTQSSRYLVKRTGEKVFLECVQDMDHENMFWYRQDPGLGLRLIYFSYDVKMKEKGDIPEGYSVSREKKERFSLILESASTNQTSMYLCASRPRDTKGNQPQHFGDGTRLSIL.

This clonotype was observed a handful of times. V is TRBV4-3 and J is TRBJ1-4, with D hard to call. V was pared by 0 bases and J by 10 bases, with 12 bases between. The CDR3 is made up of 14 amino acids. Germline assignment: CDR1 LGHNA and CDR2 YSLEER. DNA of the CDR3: TGCGCCAGCAGCCAAGAGGTGGGGATGGGAAAACTGTTTTTT. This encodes CASSQEVGMGKLFF.

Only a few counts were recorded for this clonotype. For the CDR3, the DNA is TGTGCCACCAGTACATCAGCATCATCGGGCTACACCTTC. Protein product: CATSTSASSGYTF. V and J are TRBV24-1 and TRBJ1-2, with D uncertain. The CDR3 runs to 13 residues. The germline V gene has CDR1 KGHDR and CDR2 SFDVKD. V was pared by 6 bases and J by 8 bases, with 15 bases between.

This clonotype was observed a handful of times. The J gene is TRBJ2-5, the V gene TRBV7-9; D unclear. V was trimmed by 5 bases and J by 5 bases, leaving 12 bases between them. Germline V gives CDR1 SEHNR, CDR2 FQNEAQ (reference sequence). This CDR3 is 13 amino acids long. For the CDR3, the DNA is TGTGCCAGCAGCCCGATCCCCCGGGAGACCCAGTACTTC. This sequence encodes CASSPIPRETQYF.

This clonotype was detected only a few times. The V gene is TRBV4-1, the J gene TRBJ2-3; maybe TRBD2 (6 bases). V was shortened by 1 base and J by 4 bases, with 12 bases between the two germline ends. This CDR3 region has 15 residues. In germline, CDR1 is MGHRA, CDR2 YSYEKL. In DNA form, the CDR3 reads TGCGCCAGCAGCCAAGGCGGGGCGGCCGCAGATACGCAGTATTTT. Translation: CASSQGGAAADTQYF.

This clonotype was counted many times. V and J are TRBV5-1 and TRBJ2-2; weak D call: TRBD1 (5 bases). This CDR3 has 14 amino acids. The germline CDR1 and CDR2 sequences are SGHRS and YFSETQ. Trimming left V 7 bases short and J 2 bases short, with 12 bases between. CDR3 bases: TGCGCCAGCCAGCCAGGGCCAAACACCGGGGAGCTGTTTTTT. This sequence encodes CASQPGPNTGELFF.

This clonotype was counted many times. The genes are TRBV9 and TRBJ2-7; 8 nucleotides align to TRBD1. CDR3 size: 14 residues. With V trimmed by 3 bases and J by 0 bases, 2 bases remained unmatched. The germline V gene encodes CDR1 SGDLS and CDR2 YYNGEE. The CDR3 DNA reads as TGTGCCAGCAGCGCGACAGGGGACTCCTACGAGCAGTACGTC. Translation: CASSATGDSYEQYV.

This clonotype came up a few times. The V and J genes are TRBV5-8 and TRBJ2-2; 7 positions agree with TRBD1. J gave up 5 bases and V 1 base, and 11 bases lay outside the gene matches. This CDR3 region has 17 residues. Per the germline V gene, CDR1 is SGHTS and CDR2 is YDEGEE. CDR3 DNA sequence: TGTGCCAGCAGCTTGCATTCCGGGACAGTGGGGACCGGGGAGCTGTTTTTT. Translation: CASSLHSGTVGTGELFF. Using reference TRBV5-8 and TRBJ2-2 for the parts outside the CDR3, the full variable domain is EAGVTQSPTHLIKTRGQQATLRCSPISGHTSVYWYQQALGLGLQFLLWYDEGEERNRGNFPPRFSGRQFPNYSSELNVNALELEDSALYLCASSLHSGTVGTGELFFGEGSRLTVL.

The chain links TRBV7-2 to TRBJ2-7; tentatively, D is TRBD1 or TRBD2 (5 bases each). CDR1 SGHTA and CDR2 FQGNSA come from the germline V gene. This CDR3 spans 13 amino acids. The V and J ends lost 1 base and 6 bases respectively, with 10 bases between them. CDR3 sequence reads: CASSLVGRGEQYV. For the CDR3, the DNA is TGTGCCAGCAGCTTAGTGGGACGGGGCGAGCAGTACGTC.

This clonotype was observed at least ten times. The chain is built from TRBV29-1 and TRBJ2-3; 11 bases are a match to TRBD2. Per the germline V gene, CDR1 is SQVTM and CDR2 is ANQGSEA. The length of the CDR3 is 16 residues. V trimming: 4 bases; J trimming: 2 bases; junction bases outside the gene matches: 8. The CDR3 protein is CSVALAGGTFTDTQYF. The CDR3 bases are TGCAGCGTTGCGCTAGCGGGGGGTACCTTCACAGATACGCAGTATTTT.

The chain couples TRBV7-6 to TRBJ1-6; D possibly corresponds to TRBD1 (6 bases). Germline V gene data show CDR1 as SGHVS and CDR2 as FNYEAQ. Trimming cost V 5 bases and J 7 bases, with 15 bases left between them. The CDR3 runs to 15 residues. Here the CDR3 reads CASSLGGTQNSPLHF. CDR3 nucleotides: TGTGCCAGCAGCCTAGGGGGGACACAGAATTCACCCCTCCACTTT.

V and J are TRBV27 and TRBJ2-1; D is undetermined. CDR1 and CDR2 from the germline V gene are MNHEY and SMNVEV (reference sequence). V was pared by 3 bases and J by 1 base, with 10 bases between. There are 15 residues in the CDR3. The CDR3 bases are TGTGCCAGCAGTTTCGCCGCGGAATCCTACAATGAGCAGTTCTTC. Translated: CASSFAAESYNEQFF.

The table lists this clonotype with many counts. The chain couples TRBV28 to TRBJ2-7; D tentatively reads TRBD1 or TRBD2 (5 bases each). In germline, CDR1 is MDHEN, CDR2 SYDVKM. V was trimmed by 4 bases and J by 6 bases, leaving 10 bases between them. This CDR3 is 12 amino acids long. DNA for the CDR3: TGTGCCAGCAGTTCCGGGGCCCGCGAGCAGTACGTC. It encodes CASSSGAREQYV.

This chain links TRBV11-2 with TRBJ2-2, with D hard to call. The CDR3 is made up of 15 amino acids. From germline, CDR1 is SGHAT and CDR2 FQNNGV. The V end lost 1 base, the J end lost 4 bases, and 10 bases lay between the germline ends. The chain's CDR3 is CASSLVAVGTGELFF. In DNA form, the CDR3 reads TGTGCCAGCAGCTTAGTCGCCGTGGGCACCGGGGAGCTGTTTTTT.

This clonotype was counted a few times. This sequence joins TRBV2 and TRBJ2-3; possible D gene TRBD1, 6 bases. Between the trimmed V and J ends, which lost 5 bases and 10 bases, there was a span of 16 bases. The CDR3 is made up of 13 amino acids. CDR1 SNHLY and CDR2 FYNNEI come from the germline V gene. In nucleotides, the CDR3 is TGTGCCAGCAGTACCGGACAGCCGAGAGCGCAGTATTTT. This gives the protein CASSTGQPRAQYF.

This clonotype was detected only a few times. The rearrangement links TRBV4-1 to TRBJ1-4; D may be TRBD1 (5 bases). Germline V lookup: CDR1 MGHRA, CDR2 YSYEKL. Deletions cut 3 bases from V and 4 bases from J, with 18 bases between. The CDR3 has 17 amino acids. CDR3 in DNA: TGCGCCAGCAGCCACCTTGGCCAAAATGGGGGTAATGAAAAACTGTTTTTT. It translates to CASSHLGQNGGNEKLFF.

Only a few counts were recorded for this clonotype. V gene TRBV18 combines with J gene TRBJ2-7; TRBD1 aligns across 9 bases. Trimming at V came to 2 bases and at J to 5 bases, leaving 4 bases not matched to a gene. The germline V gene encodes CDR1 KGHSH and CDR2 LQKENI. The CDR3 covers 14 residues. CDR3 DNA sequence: TGTGCCAGCTCACCAGACAGGGGGGTGGACGAGCAGTACGTC. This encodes CASSPDRGVDEQYV.

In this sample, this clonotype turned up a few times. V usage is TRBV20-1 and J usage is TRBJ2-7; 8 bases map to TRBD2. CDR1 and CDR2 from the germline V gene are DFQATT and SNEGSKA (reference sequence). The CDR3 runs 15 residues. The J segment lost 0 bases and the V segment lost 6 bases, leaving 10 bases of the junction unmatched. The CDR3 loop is CSAPKAGALSYEQYF. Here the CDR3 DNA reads TGCAGTGCCCCAAAAGCGGGGGCCCTCTCCTACGAGCAGTACTTC.

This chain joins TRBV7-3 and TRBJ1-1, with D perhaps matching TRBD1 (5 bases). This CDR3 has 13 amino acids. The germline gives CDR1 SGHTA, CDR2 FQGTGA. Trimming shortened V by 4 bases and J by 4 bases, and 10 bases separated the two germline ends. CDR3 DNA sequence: TGTGCCAGCAGCTCACAGGAAGGCACTGAAGCTTTCTTT. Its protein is CASSSQEGTEAFF.

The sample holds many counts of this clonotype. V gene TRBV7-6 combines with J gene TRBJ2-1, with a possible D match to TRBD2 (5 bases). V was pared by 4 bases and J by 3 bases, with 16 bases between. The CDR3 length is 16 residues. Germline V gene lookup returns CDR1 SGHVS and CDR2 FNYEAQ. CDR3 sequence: CASSSPLVRGYNEQFF. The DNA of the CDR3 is TGTGCCAGCAGCTCCCCCTTAGTTCGGGGCTACAATGAGCAGTTCTTC.

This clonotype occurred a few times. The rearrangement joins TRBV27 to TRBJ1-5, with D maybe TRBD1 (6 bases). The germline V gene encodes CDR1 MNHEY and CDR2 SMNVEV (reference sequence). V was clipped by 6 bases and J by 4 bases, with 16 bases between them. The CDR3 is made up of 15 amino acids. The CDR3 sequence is CASRGGQAVNQPQHF. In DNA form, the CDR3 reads TGTGCCAGCAGAGGGGGTCAGGCGGTAAATCAGCCCCAGCATTTT.